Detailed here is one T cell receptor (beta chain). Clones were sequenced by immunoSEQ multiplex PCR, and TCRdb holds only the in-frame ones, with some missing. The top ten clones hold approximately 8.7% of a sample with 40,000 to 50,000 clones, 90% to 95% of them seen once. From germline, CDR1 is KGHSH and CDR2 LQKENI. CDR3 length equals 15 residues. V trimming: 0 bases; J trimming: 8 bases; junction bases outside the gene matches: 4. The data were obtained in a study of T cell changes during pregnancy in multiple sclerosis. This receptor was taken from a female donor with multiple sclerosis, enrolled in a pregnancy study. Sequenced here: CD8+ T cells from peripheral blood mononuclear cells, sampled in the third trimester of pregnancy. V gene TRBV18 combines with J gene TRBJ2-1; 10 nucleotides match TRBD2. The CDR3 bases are TGTGCCAGCTCACCACCGCCTAGCGGGAGCGATGAGCAGTTCTTC. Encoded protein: CASSPPPSGSDEQFF.